Listed below are T cell receptor beta chains from one sample, sequenced in a study of blood T cell repertoires in COVID-19. Assay: immunoSEQ multiplex PCR; the TCRdb copy retains only in-frame clones and omits some. In the table there are around 150,000 clones, approximately 80% of which are singletons. Sequences were obtained from peripheral blood. The receptors originated from a woman older than 75 in a cohort sampled during active or convalescent COVID-19. CDR3s include the opening cysteine and the closing phenylalanine or tryptophan. A D gene is named only where the DNA matches it firmly. Only some rows state a clone size, as once, few, many or a class for expanded clones.

V: TRBV2
D: .
J: TRBJ1-1
size: .
CDR3: CASSETGRNTEAFF
DNA: TGTGCCAGCAGTGAAACAGGGAGGAACACTGAAGCTTTCTTT

V: TRBV2
D: TRBD1
J: TRBJ2-5
size: once
CDR3: CASEVGTGAVETQYF
DNA: TGTGCCAGCGAGGTGGGGACAGGGGCGGTAGAGACCCAGTACTTC

V: TRBV12-5
D: .
J: TRBJ2-5
size: .
CDR3: CASGLVGGYQETQYF
DNA: TGTGCTAGTGGTTTGGTCGGAGGCTACCAAGAGACCCAGTACTTC

V: TRBV14
D: TRBD1
J: TRBJ1-6
size: .
CDR3: CASSYDRGISPLHF
DNA: TGTGCCAGCAGCTACGACAGGGGGATTTCACCCCTCCACTTT

V: TRBV19
D: .
J: TRBJ2-3
size: .
CDR3: CASSETPFGTDTQYF
DNA: TGTGCCAGTAGTGAGACTCCCTTCGGGACAGATACGCAGTATTTT

V: TRBV9
D: TRBD1
J: TRBJ2-3
size: .
CDR3: CASSVADRGNTDTQYF
DNA: TGTGCCAGCAGCGTAGCTGACAGGGGAAACACAGATACGCAGTATTTT

V: TRBV4-3
D: TRBD1
J: TRBJ1-2
size: .
CDR3: CASSQTGQAPVGYTF
DNA: TGCGCCAGCAGCCAGACGGGACAGGCGCCTGTGGGCTACACCTTC

V: TRBV14
D: .
J: TRBJ2-5
size: .
CDR3: CASSQTRQQETQYF
DNA: TGTGCCAGCAGCCAAACCAGACAGCAAGAGACCCAGTACTTC

V: TRBV30
D: .
J: TRBJ1-1
size: .
CDR3: CAWSTGQNTEAFF
DNA: TGTGCCTGGAGTACGGGACAGAACACTGAAGCTTTCTTT

V: TRBV7-9
D: .
J: TRBJ1-4
size: .
CDR3: CASSLFVTGNEKLFF
DNA: TGTGCCAGCAGCTTATTCGTGACAGGCAACGAAAAACTGTTTTTT

V: TRBV6-2/TRBV6-3
D: TRBD1
J: TRBJ1-5
size: once
CDR3: CASSYPGGGLVNQPQHF
DNA: TGTGCCAGCAGTTACCCGGGAGGGGGCTTGGTCAATCAGCCCCAGCATTTT

V: TRBV3-1/TRBV3-2
D: TRBD1
J: TRBJ1-1
size: .
CDR3: CASSLGDRGKAFF
DNA: TGTGCCAGCAGCCTTGGGGACAGGGGGAAAGCTTTCTTT

V: TRBV20-1
D: .
J: TRBJ1-5
size: .
CDR3: CSASNPRGNQPQHF
DNA: TGCAGTGCTAGTAACCCTCGGGGGAATCAGCCCCAGCATTTT

V: TRBV7-2
D: .
J: TRBJ2-6
size: few
CDR3: CASSPPSLAWLSGANVLTF
DNA: TGTGCCAGCAGCCCCCCTAGCCTGGCCTGGCTATCGGGGGCCAACGTCCTGACTTTC

V: TRBV11-2
D: .
J: TRBJ2-5
size: .
CDR3: CASSLKGGEKETQYF
DNA: TGTGCCAGCAGCTTAAAAGGGGGGGAGAAAGAGACCCAGTACTTC

V: TRBV5-1
D: .
J: TRBJ2-3
size: .
CDR3: CASRGGPSTDTQYF
DNA: TGCGCCAGCAGAGGGGGTCCTAGCACAGATACGCAGTATTTT

V: TRBV5-6
D: TRBD1
J: TRBJ2-5
size: once
CDR3: CASRDRGIHQETQYF
DNA: TGTGCCAGCAGAGACAGGGGGATCCACCAAGAGACCCAGTACTTC

V: TRBV20-1
D: .
J: TRBJ1-5
size: .
CDR3: CSASRDSNQPQHF
DNA: TGCAGTGCTAGTCGCGATAGCAATCAGCCCCAGCATTTT

V: TRBV2
D: TRBD2
J: TRBJ2-1
size: .
CDR3: CASSVYSGGAYEQFF
DNA: TGTGCCAGCAGTGTTTATAGCGGGGGGGCCTATGAGCAGTTCTTC

V: TRBV6-2/TRBV6-3
D: .
J: TRBJ2-5
size: .
CDR3: CASSLGGGLQETQYF
DNA: TGTGCCAGCAGTTTAGGAGGGGGCCTCCAAGAGACCCAGTACTTC

V: TRBV7-2
D: .
J: TRBJ1-1
size: .
CDR3: CASSFSMRMNTEAFF
DNA: TGTGCCAGCAGCTTTTCGATGAGGATGAACACTGAAGCTTTCTTT

V: TRBV21-1
D: .
J: TRBJ1-1
size: .
CDR3: CASSNRKGQASFDEAFF
DNA: TGTGCCAGCAGCAATAGGAAGGGACAGGCATCTTTTGATGAAGCTTTCTTT

V: TRBV7-9
D: TRBD1
J: TRBJ2-6
size: .
CDR3: CASGTGGAGANVLTF
DNA: TGTGCCAGCGGGACAGGGGGCGCCGGGGCCAACGTCCTGACTTTC

V: TRBV7-3
D: TRBD2
J: TRBJ2-1
size: .
CDR3: CASSRLAGGLNEQFF
DNA: TGTGCCAGCAGCCGACTAGCGGGGGGGCTGAATGAGCAGTTCTTC

V: TRBV5-6
D: TRBD1
J: TRBJ1-1
size: .
CDR3: CASSLRTGQIMAAFF
DNA: TGTGCCAGCAGCTTGCGGACAGGGCAAATAATGGCTGCTTTCTTT

V: TRBV5-1
D: .
J: TRBJ2-5
size: .
CDR3: CASSFGLMETQYF
DNA: TGCGCCAGCAGCTTCGGTCTTATGGAGACCCAGTACTTC